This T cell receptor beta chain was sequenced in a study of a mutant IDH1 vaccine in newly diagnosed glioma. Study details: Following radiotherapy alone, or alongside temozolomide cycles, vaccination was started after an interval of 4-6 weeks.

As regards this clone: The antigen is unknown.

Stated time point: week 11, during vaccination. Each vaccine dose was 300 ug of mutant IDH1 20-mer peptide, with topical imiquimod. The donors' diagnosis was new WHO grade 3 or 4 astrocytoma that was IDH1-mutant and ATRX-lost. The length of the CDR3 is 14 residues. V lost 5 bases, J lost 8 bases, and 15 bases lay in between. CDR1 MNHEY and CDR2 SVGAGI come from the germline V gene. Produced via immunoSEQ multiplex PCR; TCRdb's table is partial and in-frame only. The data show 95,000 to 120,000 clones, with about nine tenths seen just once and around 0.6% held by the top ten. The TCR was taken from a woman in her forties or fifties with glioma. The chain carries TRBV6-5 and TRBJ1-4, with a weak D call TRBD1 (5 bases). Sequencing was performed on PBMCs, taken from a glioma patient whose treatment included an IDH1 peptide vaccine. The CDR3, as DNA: TGTGCCAGCAGTGAGGGACGGCGTCAGGAAAAACTGTTTTTT. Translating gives CASSEGRRQEKLFF.